This TCR beta chain was sequenced in a study of cytomegalovirus exposure and HLA in healthy donors. Nominally healthy donors were sampled, though unrecorded immune exposures were likely. With V trimmed by 5 bases and J by 2 bases, 4 bases remained unmatched. The CDR3 is 15 residues long. Germline lookup yields CDR1 SGHNT and CDR2 YENEEA. This clone was seen only a few times. What it binds is not known. Findings of the study overall: Previously analyzed data showed that most TCR beta V segments were productive at a frequency of about 87% or about 30%. Follow-up analysis later connected one missense variant in DCLRE1C with trimming of TCR beta V- and J-genes.

PCR was performed using 60 Vbeta and 13 Jbeta primers. The table came from immunoSEQ multiplex PCR; TCRdb's copy has only in-frame clones and leaves some out. This table has 150,000 to 200,000 clones, 60% to 85% appearing once. This chain joins TRBV11-3 and TRBJ2-5, with 11 bases aligning to TRBD1. The receptor was isolated from a middle-aged man in good health and CMV-seronegative. Sequencing was performed on PBMCs. The CDR3 coding sequence is TGTGCCAGCAGCAGGGACAGGGGGTATCAAGAGACCCAGTACTTC. This codes for CASSRDRGYQETQYF.